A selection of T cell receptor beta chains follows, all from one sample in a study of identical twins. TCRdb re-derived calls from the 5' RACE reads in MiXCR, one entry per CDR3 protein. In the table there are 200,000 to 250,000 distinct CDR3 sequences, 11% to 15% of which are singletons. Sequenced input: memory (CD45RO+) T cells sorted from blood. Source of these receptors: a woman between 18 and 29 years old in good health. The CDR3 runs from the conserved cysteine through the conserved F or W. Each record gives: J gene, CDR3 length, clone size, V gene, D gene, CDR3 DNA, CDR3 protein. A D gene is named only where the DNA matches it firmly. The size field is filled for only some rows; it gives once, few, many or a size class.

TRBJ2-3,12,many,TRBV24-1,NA,TGTGCCACCAGTTCTAGCAGAGATACGCAGTATTTT,CATSSSRDTQYF
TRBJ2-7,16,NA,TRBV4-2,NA,TGTGCCAGCAGCCAAGATGGTAACGCAGGCTCCTACGAGCAGTACTTC,CASSQDGNAGSYEQYF
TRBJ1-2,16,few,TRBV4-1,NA,TGCGCCAGCAGCCAAGACTTACAGGCCACTAACTATGGCTACACCTTC,CASSQDLQATNYGYTF
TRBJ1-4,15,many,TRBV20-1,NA,TGCAGTGCTAGAGCTTGGCAGGGGAGGGGTGAAAAACTGTTTTTT,CSARAWQGRGEKLFF
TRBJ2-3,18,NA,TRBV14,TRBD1,TGTGCCAGCAGCCATTACCCAACTCAGGACAGGGGCGGTGATACGCAGTATTTT,CASSHYPTQDRGGDTQYF
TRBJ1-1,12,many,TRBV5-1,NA,TGCGCCAGCAGCCCGGACTTATATCCAGCTTTCTTT,CASSPDLYPAFF
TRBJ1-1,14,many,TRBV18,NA,TGTGCCAGCTCATTGTCCAGGGGGAACACTGAAGCTTTCTTT,CASSLSRGNTEAFF
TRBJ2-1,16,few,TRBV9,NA,TGTGCCAGCAGCGTAGACGGGGACTTACTCTACAATGAGCAGTTCTTC,CASSVDGDLLYNEQFF
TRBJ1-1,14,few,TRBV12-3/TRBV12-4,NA,TGTGCCAGCAGGAAAGGCGACCTCAACACTGAAGCTTTCTTT,CASRKGDLNTEAFF
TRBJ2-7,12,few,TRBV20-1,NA,TGCAGTGCTAGGCCCCAAGCCTACGAGCAGTACTTC,CSARPQAYEQYF
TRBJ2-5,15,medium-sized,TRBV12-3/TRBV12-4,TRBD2,TGTGCCAGCAGTCGGGAAAGCGGGAGGCTTGAGACCCAGTACTTC,CASSRESGRLETQYF
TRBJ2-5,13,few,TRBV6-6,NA,TGTGCCAGCAGCCCCCCGCTTGGGGAGACCCAGTACTTC,CASSPPLGETQYF